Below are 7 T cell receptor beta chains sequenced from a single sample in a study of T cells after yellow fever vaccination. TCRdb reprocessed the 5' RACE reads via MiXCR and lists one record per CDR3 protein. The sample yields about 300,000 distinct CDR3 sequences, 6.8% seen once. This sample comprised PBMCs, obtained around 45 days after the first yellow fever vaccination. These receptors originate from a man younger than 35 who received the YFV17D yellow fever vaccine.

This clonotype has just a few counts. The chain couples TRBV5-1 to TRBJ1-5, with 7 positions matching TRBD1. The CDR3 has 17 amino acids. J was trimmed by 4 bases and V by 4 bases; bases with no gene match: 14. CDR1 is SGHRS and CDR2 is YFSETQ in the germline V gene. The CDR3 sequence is CASSPRLERQGNQPQHF. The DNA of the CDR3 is TGCGCCAGCAGCCCCCGACTTGAGCGACAGGGAAATCAGCCCCAGCATTTT.

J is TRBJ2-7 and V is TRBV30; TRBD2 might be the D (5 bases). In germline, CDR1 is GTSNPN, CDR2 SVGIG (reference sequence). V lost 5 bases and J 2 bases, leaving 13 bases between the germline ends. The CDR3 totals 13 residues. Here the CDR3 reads CAWSAKGAYEQYF. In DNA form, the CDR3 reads TGTGCCTGGTCGGCAAAGGGAGCCTACGAGCAGTACTTC.

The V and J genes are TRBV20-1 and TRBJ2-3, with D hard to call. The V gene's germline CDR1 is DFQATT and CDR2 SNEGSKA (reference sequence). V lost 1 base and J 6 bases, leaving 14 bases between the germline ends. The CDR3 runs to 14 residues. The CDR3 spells CSARVKTLTDTQYF. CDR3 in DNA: TGCAGTGCTAGAGTTAAGACCCTCACGGATACGCAGTATTTT.

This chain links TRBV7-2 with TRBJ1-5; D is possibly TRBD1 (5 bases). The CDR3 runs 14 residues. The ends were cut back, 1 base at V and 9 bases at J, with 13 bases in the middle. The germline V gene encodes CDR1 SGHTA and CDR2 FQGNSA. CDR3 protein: CASSLGQGSGPQHF. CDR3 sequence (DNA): TGTGCCAGCAGCTTAGGGCAGGGTAGTGGGCCCCAGCATTTT.

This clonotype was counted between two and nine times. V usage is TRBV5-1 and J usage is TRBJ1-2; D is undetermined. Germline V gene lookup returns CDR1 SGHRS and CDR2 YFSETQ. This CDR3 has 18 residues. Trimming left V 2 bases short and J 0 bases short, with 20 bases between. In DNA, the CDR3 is TGCGCCAGCAGCTTCCTCAATAGGCTGGAAGCTCCTAACTATGGCTACACCTTC. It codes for CASSFLNRLEAPNYGYTF.

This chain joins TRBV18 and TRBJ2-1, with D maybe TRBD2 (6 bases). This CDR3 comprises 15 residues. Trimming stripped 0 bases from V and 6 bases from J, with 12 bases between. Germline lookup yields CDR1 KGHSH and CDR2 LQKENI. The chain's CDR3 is CASSPPGLSGNEQFF. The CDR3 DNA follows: TGTGCCAGCTCACCACCGGGACTGTCTGGCAATGAGCAGTTCTTC.

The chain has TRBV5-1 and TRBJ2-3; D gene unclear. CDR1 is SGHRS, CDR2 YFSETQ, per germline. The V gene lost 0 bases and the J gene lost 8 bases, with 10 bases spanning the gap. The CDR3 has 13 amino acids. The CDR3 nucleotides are TGCGCCAGCAGCTTGGAACTCCCAGTTACGCAGTATTTT. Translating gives CASSLELPVTQYF.